This T cell receptor (beta chain) was sequenced in a study of cytomegalovirus exposure and HLA in healthy donors. PCR used 60 Vbeta primers and 13 Jbeta primers. Profiled with immunoSEQ multiplex PCR; TCRdb holds only in-frame clones, not every one. The table has about 160,000 clones, roughly 80% seen once; the top ten hold 3% to 3.5%. Study outcomes and limitations: Equally common other TCR beta chains were less clonally expanded than HLA-associated ones, a later analysis found. TCR beta chains numbering some 150 were designated cytomegalovirus-associated. Sequence variants that were highly shared formed a cluster that was likely a sequencing artifact. Researchers reported in a later analysis that a missense DCLRE1C variant was tied to TCR beta V- and J-gene trimming.

This clone was seen just once. Its target is not known. From germline, CDR1 is SGHDT and CDR2 YYEEEE. The CDR3 is 16 amino acids. V shed 4 bases, J shed 2 bases, and the junction held 11 bases outside the gene matches. The rearrangement joins TRBV5-6 to TRBJ2-5; 7 bases agree with TRBD2. The sequencing sample was made of PBMCs. The sequence came from a woman aged 40 to 49 in good health and CMV-seronegative. The CDR3 reads CASSPWAGLTQETQYF. The CDR3 coding sequence is TGTGCCAGCAGCCCCTGGGCGGGACTAACGCAAGAGACCCAGTACTTC.